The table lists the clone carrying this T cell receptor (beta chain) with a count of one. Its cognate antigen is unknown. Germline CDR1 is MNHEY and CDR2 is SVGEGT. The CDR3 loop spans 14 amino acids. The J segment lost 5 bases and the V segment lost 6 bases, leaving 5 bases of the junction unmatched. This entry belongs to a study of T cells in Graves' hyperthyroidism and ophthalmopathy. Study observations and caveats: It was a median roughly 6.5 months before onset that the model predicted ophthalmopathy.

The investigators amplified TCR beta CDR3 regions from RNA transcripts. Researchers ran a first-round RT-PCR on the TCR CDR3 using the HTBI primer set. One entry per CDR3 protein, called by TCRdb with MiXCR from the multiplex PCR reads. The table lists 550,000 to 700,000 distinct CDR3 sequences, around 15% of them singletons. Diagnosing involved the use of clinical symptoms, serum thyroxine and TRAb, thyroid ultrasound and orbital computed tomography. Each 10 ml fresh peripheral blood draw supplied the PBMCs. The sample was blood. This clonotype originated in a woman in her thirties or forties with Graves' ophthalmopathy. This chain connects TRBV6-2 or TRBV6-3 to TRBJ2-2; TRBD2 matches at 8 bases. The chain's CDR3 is CASRDSGDTGELFF. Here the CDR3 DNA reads TGTGCCAGCAGAGATAGCGGGGATACCGGGGAGCTGTTTTTT.